This record concerns one TCR beta chain sequence. The sample originates from a study of brain T cells in children with intractable seizures. Repertoires were generated with immunoSEQ multiplex PCR, while TCRdb's copy carries only in-frame clones and drops some. The sample records fewer than 85,000 clones, 85% to 95% being singletons. Germline loops: CDR1 MNHEY, CDR2 SVGEGT. The J segment lost 5 bases and the V segment lost 2 bases, leaving 6 bases of the junction unmatched. The CDR3 has 16 amino acids. V is TRBV6-2 or TRBV6-3 and J is TRBJ1-5; 10 bases agree with TRBD1. Here the sequenced sample was peripheral blood, taken at surgery. This clonotype was obtained from a boy under three years old with tuberous sclerosis and intractable seizures. The CDR3 DNA reads TGTGCCAGCAGTTACCTTATAGGGACAGGGGATCAGCCCCAGCATTTT. This codes for CASSYLIGTGDQPQHF.